A selection of T cell receptor beta chains follows, all from one sample in a study of response to subunit inactivated influenza vaccine. MiXCR, run by TCRdb on the RT-PCR reads, gives a single entry per CDR3 protein. The profile shows about 540,000 distinct CDR3 sequences, 20% to 25% of them singletons. The same sample was also studied in work on T cells expressing NK-cell markers.

The specimen comprised CD4+ T cells sorted from PBMCs, sampled 12 days after vaccination. The receptors stem from a man aged 50-59 years who received an inactivated influenza vaccine. The CDR3 runs from the conserved cysteine through the conserved F or W. Fields, in order: D gene, J gene, clone size, V gene, CDR3 DNA, CDR3 protein. A D gene is named only where the DNA matches it firmly. Clone size is shown for a subset of rows, as once, few, many or a class of expanded clone.

d_call: -
j_call: TRBJ1-3
clone_size: many
v_call: TRBV7-6
cdr3_nt: TGTGCCAGCAGCCCGACTCTGGGGCGCTTCTCCTCTGGAAACACCATATATTTT
cdr3_aa: CASSPTLGRFSSGNTIYF

d_call: -
j_call: TRBJ1-3
clone_size: few
v_call: TRBV10-3
cdr3_nt: TGTGCCACCTCCGGGACCCGAGCTACGCGCTCTGGAAACACCATATATTTT
cdr3_aa: CATSGTRATRSGNTIYF

d_call: TRBD1
j_call: TRBJ2-1
clone_size: -
v_call: TRBV28
cdr3_nt: TGTGCCAGCATTCTAAACAGGGGGCGCAGGGATGAGCAGTTCTTC
cdr3_aa: CASILNRGRRDEQFF

d_call: -
j_call: TRBJ2-7
clone_size: few
v_call: TRBV12-3/TRBV12-4
cdr3_nt: TGTGCCAGCAGCCCACAACTTGGACAGGGAGGGTCCTACGAGCAGTACTTC
cdr3_aa: CASSPQLGQGGSYEQYF

d_call: TRBD2
j_call: TRBJ2-7
clone_size: once
v_call: TRBV5-1
cdr3_nt: TGCGCCAGCAGCGTAGCGGGAGGGCCCTACGAGCAGTACTTC
cdr3_aa: CASSVAGGPYEQYF

d_call: -
j_call: TRBJ2-7
clone_size: -
v_call: TRBV20-1
cdr3_nt: TGCAGTGCTCCAGACAGGAGGGGTCGGTCCTACGAGCAGTACTTC
cdr3_aa: CSAPDRRGRSYEQYF

d_call: -
j_call: TRBJ1-2
clone_size: -
v_call: TRBV6-5
cdr3_nt: TGTGCCAGCAGTTTGAACCCGGACAGTAACTATGGCTACACCTTC
cdr3_aa: CASSLNPDSNYGYTF

d_call: -
j_call: TRBJ1-5
clone_size: -
v_call: TRBV28
cdr3_nt: TGTGCCAGCACACAGGAAGTCAATCAGCCCCAGCATTTT
cdr3_aa: CASTQEVNQPQHF

d_call: TRBD1
j_call: TRBJ1-2
clone_size: many
v_call: TRBV15
cdr3_nt: TGTGCCACCAGCAGAGGGGGGACAGAACGTAACTATGGCTACACCTTC
cdr3_aa: CATSRGGTERNYGYTF

d_call: -
j_call: TRBJ2-1
clone_size: few
v_call: TRBV20-1
cdr3_nt: TGCAGGGCTGCAGGGTCCTCATCGAGGAATGAGCAGTTCTTC
cdr3_aa: CRAAGSSSRNEQFF

d_call: -
j_call: TRBJ1-1
clone_size: few
v_call: TRBV5-6
cdr3_nt: TGTGCCAGCAGCTTTGGGGTAGAAGACACTGAAGCTTTCTTT
cdr3_aa: CASSFGVEDTEAFF

d_call: TRBD2
j_call: TRBJ2-5
clone_size: -
v_call: TRBV10-3
cdr3_nt: TGTGCCATCAGTGTAGGTAGCGGGGCCCGGGAGACCCAGTACTTC
cdr3_aa: CAISVGSGARETQYF

d_call: -
j_call: TRBJ2-5
clone_size: -
v_call: TRBV29-1
cdr3_nt: TGCAGCGTTGCTGGGGGTTACAAGGAGACCCAGTACTTC
cdr3_aa: CSVAGGYKETQYF

d_call: TRBD2
j_call: TRBJ2-3
clone_size: -
v_call: TRBV9
cdr3_nt: TGTGCCAGCAGCGTCGGACTAGCGGGTGGGACAGATACGCAGTATTTT
cdr3_aa: CASSVGLAGGTDTQYF

d_call: -
j_call: TRBJ2-7
clone_size: -
v_call: TRBV6-5
cdr3_nt: TGTGCCAGCAGTTTGGGTGGGGAGGACTACGAGCAGTACTTC
cdr3_aa: CASSLGGEDYEQYF

d_call: -
j_call: TRBJ2-6
clone_size: -
v_call: TRBV15
cdr3_nt: TGTGCCACCAGCAGAGGAGGGGTGACTGGGGCCAACGTCCTGACTTTC
cdr3_aa: CATSRGGVTGANVLTF

d_call: -
j_call: TRBJ2-7
clone_size: -
v_call: TRBV5-1
cdr3_nt: TGCGCCAGCAGCGAAGCAGGGACCTCCTACGAGCAGTACTTC
cdr3_aa: CASSEAGTSYEQYF

d_call: -
j_call: TRBJ1-6
clone_size: few
v_call: TRBV20-1
cdr3_nt: TGCAGTGCCCTCAGGGGCCCACCCCTCCACTTT
cdr3_aa: CSALRGPPLHF

d_call: TRBD2
j_call: TRBJ2-5
clone_size: many
v_call: TRBV29-1
cdr3_nt: TGCAGCGTTGAAGTTAGCGGGAGTGCGAGGAAGACCCAGTACTTC
cdr3_aa: CSVEVSGSARKTQYF

d_call: -
j_call: TRBJ1-2
clone_size: -
v_call: TRBV10-3
cdr3_nt: TGTGCCATCCAGGCTTTCGGGACTAACTATGGCTACACCTTC
cdr3_aa: CAIQAFGTNYGYTF

d_call: -
j_call: TRBJ1-1
clone_size: once
v_call: TRBV9
cdr3_nt: TGTACCAGCAGCGAAATTCAAGGAGCTTTCTTT
cdr3_aa: CTSSEIQGAFF

d_call: TRBD1
j_call: TRBJ2-7
clone_size: -
v_call: TRBV5-1
cdr3_nt: TGCGCCAGCAGCTGGACAGGTTCCACCGACGAGCAGTACTTC
cdr3_aa: CASSWTGSTDEQYF

d_call: -
j_call: TRBJ2-3
clone_size: -
v_call: TRBV11-1
cdr3_nt: TGTGCCAGCAGCTTAGCGATAGGCACAGATACGCAGTATTTT
cdr3_aa: CASSLAIGTDTQYF

d_call: TRBD1
j_call: TRBJ2-5
clone_size: -
v_call: TRBV5-1
cdr3_nt: TGCGCCAGCAGCTTGCAGGGGACAGGGACGACCCAGTACTTC
cdr3_aa: CASSLQGTGTTQYF

d_call: TRBD1
j_call: TRBJ2-4
clone_size: -
v_call: TRBV4-1
cdr3_nt: TGCGCCAGCAGCCAACCGGGACAGAGCGCCAAAAACATTCAGTACTTC
cdr3_aa: CASSQPGQSAKNIQYF

d_call: -
j_call: TRBJ1-3
clone_size: -
v_call: TRBV3-1
cdr3_nt: TGTGCCAGCAGCCAGTCGCGTATGAGGACCTCTGGAAACACCATATATTTT
cdr3_aa: CASSQSRMRTSGNTIYF

d_call: -
j_call: TRBJ1-1
clone_size: few
v_call: TRBV12-3/TRBV12-4
cdr3_nt: TGTGCCAGCAGAATGAGGACAGAGAACACTGAAGCTTTCTTT
cdr3_aa: CASRMRTENTEAFF

d_call: -
j_call: TRBJ1-3
clone_size: -
v_call: TRBV12-3/TRBV12-4
cdr3_nt: TGTGCCAGCAGCGCGACAGCTGGAGGAAACACCATATATTTT
cdr3_aa: CASSATAGGNTIYF

d_call: -
j_call: TRBJ1-5
clone_size: -
v_call: TRBV4-1
cdr3_nt: TGCGCCAGCAGCCAAGATCCCCAGATTAATCAGCCCCAGCATTTT
cdr3_aa: CASSQDPQINQPQHF

d_call: TRBD2
j_call: TRBJ2-5
clone_size: -
v_call: TRBV29-1
cdr3_nt: TGCAGCGTCCAGCCGGGGGGGGAGACCCAGTACTTC
cdr3_aa: CSVQPGGETQYF

d_call: -
j_call: TRBJ2-1
clone_size: few
v_call: TRBV20-1
cdr3_nt: TGCAGTGCTAGATTAATAAGGGCGGGATCCTCCTACAATGAGCAGTTCTTC
cdr3_aa: CSARLIRAGSSYNEQFF

d_call: -
j_call: TRBJ1-2
clone_size: -
v_call: TRBV18
cdr3_nt: TGTGCCAGCTCACCAAAACAGTCTTCCTATGGCTACACCTTC
cdr3_aa: CASSPKQSSYGYTF

d_call: -
j_call: TRBJ2-6
clone_size: few
v_call: TRBV7-2
cdr3_nt: TGTGCCAGCAGCTTAAACGCAGGCTCTGGGGCCAACGTCCTGACTTTC
cdr3_aa: CASSLNAGSGANVLTF

d_call: TRBD2
j_call: TRBJ2-7
clone_size: -
v_call: TRBV9
cdr3_nt: TGTGCCAGCAGCGCCCTAGCGGGAGCTGTTGAGCAGTACTTC
cdr3_aa: CASSALAGAVEQYF

d_call: -
j_call: TRBJ2-6
clone_size: -
v_call: TRBV5-4
cdr3_nt: TGTGCCAGCAGCGTCGATTTAAGCTCTGGGGCCAACGTCCTGACTTTC
cdr3_aa: CASSVDLSSGANVLTF

d_call: TRBD1
j_call: TRBJ2-3
clone_size: few
v_call: TRBV10-3
cdr3_nt: TGTGCCATCAGAACAGGGGGCGAGAGAACAGATACGCAGTATTTT
cdr3_aa: CAIRTGGERTDTQYF

d_call: TRBD2
j_call: TRBJ2-5
clone_size: -
v_call: TRBV12-3/TRBV12-4
cdr3_nt: TGTGCCAGCAGTTTAAGCCTAGCGGCGGGGGAGACCCAGTACTTC
cdr3_aa: CASSLSLAAGETQYF

d_call: TRBD2
j_call: TRBJ2-7
clone_size: -
v_call: TRBV7-9
cdr3_nt: TGTGCCAGCAGCTTGGGATTAACTAGCGGACTTTCCTACGAGCAGTACTTC
cdr3_aa: CASSLGLTSGLSYEQYF

d_call: -
j_call: TRBJ1-2
clone_size: few
v_call: TRBV18
cdr3_nt: TGTGCCAGCTCACCTCGGCAGTCTTCTAACTATGGCTACACCTTC
cdr3_aa: CASSPRQSSNYGYTF

d_call: -
j_call: TRBJ2-1
clone_size: few
v_call: TRBV29-1
cdr3_nt: TGCAGCGTTGTGAGGGGTGTGAATGAGCAGTTCTTC
cdr3_aa: CSVVRGVNEQFF

d_call: TRBD2
j_call: TRBJ2-7
clone_size: -
v_call: TRBV28
cdr3_nt: TGTGCCAGCAGCAGAAATCTAGGACTAGCGGGAGACCCCGCCTACGAGCAGTACTTC
cdr3_aa: CASSRNLGLAGDPAYEQYF

d_call: TRBD1
j_call: TRBJ1-5
clone_size: -
v_call: TRBV15
cdr3_nt: TGTGCCACCAGCAGAGGGACAGGGATAGGTCAGCCCCAGCATTTT
cdr3_aa: CATSRGTGIGQPQHF

d_call: -
j_call: TRBJ2-7
clone_size: many
v_call: TRBV7-2
cdr3_nt: TGTGCCAGCAGCTTAGCACTATACCACGAGCAGTACTTC
cdr3_aa: CASSLALYHEQYF